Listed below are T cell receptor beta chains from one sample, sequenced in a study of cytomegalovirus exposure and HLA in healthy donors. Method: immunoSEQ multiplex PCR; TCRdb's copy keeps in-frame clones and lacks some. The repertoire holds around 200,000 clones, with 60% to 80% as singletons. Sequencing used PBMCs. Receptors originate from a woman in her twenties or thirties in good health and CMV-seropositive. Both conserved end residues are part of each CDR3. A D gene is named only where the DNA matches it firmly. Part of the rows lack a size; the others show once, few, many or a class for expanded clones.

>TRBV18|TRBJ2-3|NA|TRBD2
TGTGCCAGCTCACACAATAGCGGGAGGACAGATACGCAGTATTTT
CASSHNSGRTDTQYF
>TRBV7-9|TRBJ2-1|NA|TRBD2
TGTGCCAGCAGCGCAGCGGGAGGGCCCTCCTACAATGAGCAGTTCTTC
CASSAAGGPSYNEQFF
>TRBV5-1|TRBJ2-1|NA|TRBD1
TGCGCCAGCAGCTTTGCGACAGGGGTACGCAATGAGCAGTTCTTC
CASSFATGVRNEQFF
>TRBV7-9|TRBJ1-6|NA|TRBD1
TGTGCCAGCAGCTCGGGACAGGGGAATTCACCCCTCCACTTT
CASSSGQGNSPLHF
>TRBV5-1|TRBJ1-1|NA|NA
TGCGCCAGCAGCTTGTGGGGGAGCGGGACTGAAGCTTTCTTT
CASSLWGSGTEAFF
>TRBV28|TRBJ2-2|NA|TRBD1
TGTGCCAGCAGTCCGACCGGGACAGGGAACACCGGGGAGCTGCTTTTT
CASSPTGTGNTGELLF
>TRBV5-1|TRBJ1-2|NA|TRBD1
TGCGCCAGCAGTATGGGGACAGGGCGAGACGGCTACACCTTC
CASSMGTGRDGYTF
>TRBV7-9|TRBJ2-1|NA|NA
TGTGCCAGCAGCTTCCCAGGGGTCGGCAATGAGCAGTTCTTC
CASSFPGVGNEQFF
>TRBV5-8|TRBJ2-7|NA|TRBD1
TGTGCCAGCAGCAACCGGGACAGGGGAATTAGCGAGCAGTACTTC
CASSNRDRGISEQYF
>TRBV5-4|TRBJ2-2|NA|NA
TGTGCCAGCAGCTTGGGCGGGCCGAATCGGGGCGGGGAGCTGTTTTTT
CASSLGGPNRGGELFF
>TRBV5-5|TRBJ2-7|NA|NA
TGTGCCAGCAGCCCCGGGTGGGGGGACGAGCAGTACTTC
CASSPGWGDEQYF
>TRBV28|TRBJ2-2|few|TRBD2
TGTGCCAGCAGAAACGCTCCGGGACTAGCGGGAGCCGGGGAGCTGTTTTTT
CASRNAPGLAGAGELFF
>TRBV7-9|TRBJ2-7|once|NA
TGTGCCAGCAGCTTACCCAGGGGATCTTACCTCTCCTACGAGCAGTACTTC
CASSLPRGSYLSYEQYF
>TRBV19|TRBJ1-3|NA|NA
TGTGCCAGTAGTATGGCCCTCTCTGGAAACACCATATATTTT
CASSMALSGNTIYF
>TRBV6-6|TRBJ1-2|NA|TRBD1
TGTGCCAGCAGTTACTCGGGACAGGGGCCCCCCTACACCTTC
CASSYSGQGPPYTF
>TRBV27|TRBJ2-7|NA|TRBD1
TGTGCCAGCGGGGGACAGGGCACGCTCTACGAGCAGTACTTC
CASGGQGTLYEQYF
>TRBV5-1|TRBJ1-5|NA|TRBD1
TGCGCCAGCAGTCGGACAGGGGATGGCAATCAGCCCCAGCATTTT
CASSRTGDGNQPQHF
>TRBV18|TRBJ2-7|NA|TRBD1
TGTGCCAGCTCGGGGGACAGAGAGTACTACGAGCAGTACTTC
CASSGDREYYEQYF
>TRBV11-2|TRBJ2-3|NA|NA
TGTGCCAGCAGTGAAGTAGACACAGATACGCAGTATTTT
CASSEVDTDTQYF
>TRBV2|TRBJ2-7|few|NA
TGTGCCAGCGTTGGGAGCTCCTACGAGCAGTACTTC
CASVGSSYEQYF
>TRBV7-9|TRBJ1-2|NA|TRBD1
TGTTCCAGCAGCCCCCAGGGGGCACTTCAGACTAACTATGGCTACACCTTC
CSSSPQGALQTNYGYTF
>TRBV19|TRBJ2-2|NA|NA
TGTGCCAGTAGTCCATACCAGGGTGTGAACACCGGGGAGCTGTTTTTT
CASSPYQGVNTGELFF
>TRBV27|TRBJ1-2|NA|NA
TGTGCCAGCAGCGAGACAGGCTATGGCTACACCTTC
CASSETGYGYTF
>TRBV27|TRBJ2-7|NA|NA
TGTGCCAGCAGTTTATCCGGGGACTCCTACGAGCAGTACTTC
CASSLSGDSYEQYF
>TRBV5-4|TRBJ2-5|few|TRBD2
TGTGCCAGCAGCTTTGATAGCGGGAAGACCCAGTACTTC
CASSFDSGKTQYF
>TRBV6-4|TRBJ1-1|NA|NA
TGTGCCAGCAGTGACCCAGGTCTCGAAGCTTTCTTT
CASSDPGLEAFF
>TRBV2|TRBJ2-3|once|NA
TGTGCCAGCAGTGCCCGGGGCACAGATACGCAGTATTTT
CASSARGTDTQYF
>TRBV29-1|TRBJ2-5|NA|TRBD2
TGCAGCATGAACGGACTAGCGGGAGCGGAGACCCAGTACTTC
CSMNGLAGAETQYF
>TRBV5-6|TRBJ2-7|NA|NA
TGTGCCAGCGGGACATTATACGAGCAGTACTTC
CASGTLYEQYF
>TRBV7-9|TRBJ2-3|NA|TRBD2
TGTGCCAGCAGCCTGGGACTAGCGGGAGGCGGCGATACGCAGTATTTT
CASSLGLAGGGDTQYF
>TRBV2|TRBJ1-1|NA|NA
TGTGCCAGCAGAGTACAGGGAAAGAACACTGAAGCTTTCTTT
CASRVQGKNTEAFF
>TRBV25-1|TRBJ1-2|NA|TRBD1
TGTGCCAGCAGTGAAGGGGACAGGGAGAATGGCTACACCTTC
CASSEGDRENGYTF